This TCR beta chain came from a study of human T cells and chemical hapten exposure. Whole-study context: The sensitizing agent was 2% DPC, placed on around 2 cm by around 2 cm of upper inner arm skin.

This clonotype was found many times. Time point in this sample: patch test 1, 2 weeks after DPC sensitization. Treatment reported: therapeutic diphenylcyclopropenone sensitization with weekly scalp DPC. V lost 0 bases, J lost 4 bases, and 6 bases stayed unmatched. Germline lookup yields CDR1 DFQATT and CDR2 SNEGSKA (reference sequence). The CDR3 has 16 residues. TCRdb called the RACE reads again in MiXCR, with one record for every CDR3 protein. The table has around 380,000 distinct CDR3 sequences, more than 4.5% seen once. V usage is TRBV20-1 and J usage is TRBJ2-5, with 12 bases that match TRBD2. This sequence originates from a woman in her forties or fifties with alopecia areata. Some clones in this sample may be carry-over from other donors' samples. Sample: whole blood, taken in connection with sensitization to the hapten diphenylcyclopropenone (DPC). The CDR3 reads CSARDVTSGSSETQYF. The CDR3 DNA is TGCAGTGCTAGAGATGTGACTAGCGGGAGTTCAGAGACCCAGTACTTC.